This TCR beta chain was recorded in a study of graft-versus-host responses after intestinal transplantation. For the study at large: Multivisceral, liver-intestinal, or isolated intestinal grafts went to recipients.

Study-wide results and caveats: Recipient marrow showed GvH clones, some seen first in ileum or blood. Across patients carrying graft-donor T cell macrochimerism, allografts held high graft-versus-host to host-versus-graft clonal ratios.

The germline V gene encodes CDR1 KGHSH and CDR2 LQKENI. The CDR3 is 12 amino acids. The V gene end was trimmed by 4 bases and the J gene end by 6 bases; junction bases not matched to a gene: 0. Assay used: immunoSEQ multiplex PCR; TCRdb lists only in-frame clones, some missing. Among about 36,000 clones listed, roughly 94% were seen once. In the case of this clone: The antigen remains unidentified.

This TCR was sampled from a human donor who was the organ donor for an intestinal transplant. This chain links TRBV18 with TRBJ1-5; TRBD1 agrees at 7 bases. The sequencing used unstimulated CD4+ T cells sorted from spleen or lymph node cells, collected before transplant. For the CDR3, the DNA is TGTGCCAGCTCACGACAGGGTCAGCCCCAGCATTTT. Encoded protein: CASSRQGQPQHF.